This TCR beta chain was found in a study of OX40 agonist ivuxolimab in advanced cancers. Across the whole study: Three patients, one with hepatocellular carcinoma and two with cutaneous melanoma, responded partially.

Profiling relied on immunoSEQ multiplex PCR, and the TCRdb table lists in-frame clones only, not all of them. The sample lists more than 85,000 clones; about 90% were seen once. In germline, CDR1 is MDHEN, CDR2 SYDVKM. The CDR3 has 13 residues. Trimming removed 6 bases at V and 11 bases at J, with 19 bases between. The J gene is TRBJ2-5, the V gene TRBV28; maybe TRBD2 (6 bases). This TCR derives from an adult with an advanced solid tumor such as melanoma, head and neck, liver or kidney cancer. Sequencing used CD4+ or CD8+ T cells sorted from blood, obtained in a trial of the OX40 agonist ivuxolimab. The CDR3 DNA reads as TGTGCCAGCAGGGAAGTCTCCCGCGGGGAGCAGTACTTC. Amino acid sequence: CASREVSRGEQYF.